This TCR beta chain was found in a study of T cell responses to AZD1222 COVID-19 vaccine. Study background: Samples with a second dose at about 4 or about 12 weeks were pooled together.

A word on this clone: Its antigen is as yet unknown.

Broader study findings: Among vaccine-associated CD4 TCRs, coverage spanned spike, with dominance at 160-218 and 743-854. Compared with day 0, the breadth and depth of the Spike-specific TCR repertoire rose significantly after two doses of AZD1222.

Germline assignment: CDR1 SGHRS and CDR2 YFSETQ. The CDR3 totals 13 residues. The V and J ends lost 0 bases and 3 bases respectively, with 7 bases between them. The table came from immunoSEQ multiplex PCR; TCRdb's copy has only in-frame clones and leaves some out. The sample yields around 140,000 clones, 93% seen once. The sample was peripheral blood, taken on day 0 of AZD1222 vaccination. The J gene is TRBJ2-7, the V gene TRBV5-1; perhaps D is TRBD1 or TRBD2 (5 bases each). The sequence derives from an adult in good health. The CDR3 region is CASSLGDGYEQYF. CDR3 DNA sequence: TGCGCCAGCAGCTTGGGGGACGGCTACGAGCAGTACTTC.